This T cell receptor beta chain was found in a study of T cell responses to AZD1222 COVID-19 vaccine. The length of the CDR3 is 16 residues. Per the germline V gene, CDR1 is MNHEY and CDR2 is SVGEGT. The trim removed 2 bases at V and 6 bases at J, leaving 10 bases unmatched. Measured with immunoSEQ multiplex PCR; TCRdb has only the in-frame clones, and not every one. Altogether 150,000 to 190,000 clones are present, 70% to 90% being singletons, with the ten largest covering roughly 6.9%. Specimen: peripheral blood, collected after recovery from COVID-19. The chain uses TRBV6-2 or TRBV6-3 and TRBJ2-7; 10 bases map to TRBD1. The sequence was obtained from an adult who had recovered from COVID-19. The CDR3 loop reads CASSYRWTGGGAEQYF. The CDR3 nucleotides read TGTGCCAGCAGTTACCGTTGGACAGGGGGAGGGGCCGAGCAGTACTTC.